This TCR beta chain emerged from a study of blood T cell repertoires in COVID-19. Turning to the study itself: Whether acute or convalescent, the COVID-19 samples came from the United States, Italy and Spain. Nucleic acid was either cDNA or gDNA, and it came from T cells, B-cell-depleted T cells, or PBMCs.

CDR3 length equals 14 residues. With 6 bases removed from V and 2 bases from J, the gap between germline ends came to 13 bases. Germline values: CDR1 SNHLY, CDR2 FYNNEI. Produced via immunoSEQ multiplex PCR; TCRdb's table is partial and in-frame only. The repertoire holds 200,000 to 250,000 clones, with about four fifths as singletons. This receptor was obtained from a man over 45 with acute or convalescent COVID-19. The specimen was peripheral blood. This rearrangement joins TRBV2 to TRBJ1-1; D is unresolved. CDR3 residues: CASSAFPGNTEAFF. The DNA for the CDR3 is TGTGCCAGCAGCGCCTTCCCAGGTAACACTGAAGCTTTCTTT.